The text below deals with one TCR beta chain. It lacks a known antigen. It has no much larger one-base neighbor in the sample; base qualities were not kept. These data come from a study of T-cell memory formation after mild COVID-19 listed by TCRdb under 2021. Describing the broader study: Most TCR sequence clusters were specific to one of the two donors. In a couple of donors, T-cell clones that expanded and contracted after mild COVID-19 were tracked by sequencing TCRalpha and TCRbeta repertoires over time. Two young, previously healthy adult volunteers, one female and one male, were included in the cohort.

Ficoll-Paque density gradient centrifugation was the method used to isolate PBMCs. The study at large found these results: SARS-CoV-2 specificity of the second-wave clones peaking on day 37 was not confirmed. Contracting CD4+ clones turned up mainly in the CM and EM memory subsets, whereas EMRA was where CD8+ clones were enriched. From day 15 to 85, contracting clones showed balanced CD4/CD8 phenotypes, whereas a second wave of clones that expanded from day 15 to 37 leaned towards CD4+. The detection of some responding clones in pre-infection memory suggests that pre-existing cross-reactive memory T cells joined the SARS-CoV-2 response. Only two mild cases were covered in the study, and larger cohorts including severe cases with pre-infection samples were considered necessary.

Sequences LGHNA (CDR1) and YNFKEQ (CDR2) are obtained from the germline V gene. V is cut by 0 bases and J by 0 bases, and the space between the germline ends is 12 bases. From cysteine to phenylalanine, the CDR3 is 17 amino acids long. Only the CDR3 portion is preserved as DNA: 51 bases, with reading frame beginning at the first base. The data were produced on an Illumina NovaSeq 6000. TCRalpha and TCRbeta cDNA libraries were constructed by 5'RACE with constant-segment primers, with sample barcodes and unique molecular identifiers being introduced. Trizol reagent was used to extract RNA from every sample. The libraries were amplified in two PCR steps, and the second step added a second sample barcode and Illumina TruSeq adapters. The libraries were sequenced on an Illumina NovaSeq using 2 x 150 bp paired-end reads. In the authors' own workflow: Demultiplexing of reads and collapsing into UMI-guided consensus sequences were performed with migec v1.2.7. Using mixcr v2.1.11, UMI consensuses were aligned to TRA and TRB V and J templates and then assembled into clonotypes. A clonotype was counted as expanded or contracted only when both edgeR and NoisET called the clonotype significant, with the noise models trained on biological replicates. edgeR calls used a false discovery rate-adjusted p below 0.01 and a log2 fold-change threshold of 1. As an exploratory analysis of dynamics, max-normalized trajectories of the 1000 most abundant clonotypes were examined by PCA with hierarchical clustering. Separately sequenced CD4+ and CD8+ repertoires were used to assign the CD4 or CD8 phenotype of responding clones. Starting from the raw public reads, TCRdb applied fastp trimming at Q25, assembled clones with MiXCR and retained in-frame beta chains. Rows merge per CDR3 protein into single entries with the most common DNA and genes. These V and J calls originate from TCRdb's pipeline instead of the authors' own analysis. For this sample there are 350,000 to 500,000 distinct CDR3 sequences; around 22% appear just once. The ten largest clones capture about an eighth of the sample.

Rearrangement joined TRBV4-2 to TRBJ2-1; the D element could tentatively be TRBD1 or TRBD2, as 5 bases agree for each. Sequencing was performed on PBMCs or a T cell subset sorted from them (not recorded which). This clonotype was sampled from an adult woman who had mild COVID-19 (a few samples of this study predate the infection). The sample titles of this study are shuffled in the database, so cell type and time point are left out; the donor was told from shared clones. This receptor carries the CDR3 CASSQDQGTNSYNEQFF. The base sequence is TGTGCCAGCAGCCAAGATCAAGGGACCAACTCCTACAATGAGCAGTTCTTC.